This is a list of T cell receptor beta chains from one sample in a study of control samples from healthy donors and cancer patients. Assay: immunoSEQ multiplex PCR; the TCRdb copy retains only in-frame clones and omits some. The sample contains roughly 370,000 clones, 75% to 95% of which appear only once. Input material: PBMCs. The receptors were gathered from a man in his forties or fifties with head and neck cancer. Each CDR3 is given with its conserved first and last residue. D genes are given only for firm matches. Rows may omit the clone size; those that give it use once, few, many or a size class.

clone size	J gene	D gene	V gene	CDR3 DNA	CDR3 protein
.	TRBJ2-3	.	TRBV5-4	TGTGCCAGCAGCTTGGCCAGAACCTCAGATACGCAGTATTTT	CASSLARTSDTQYF
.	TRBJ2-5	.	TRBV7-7	TGTGCTAGCAGCTTAATGGGGTACCAAGAGACCCAGTACTTC	CASSLMGYQETQYF
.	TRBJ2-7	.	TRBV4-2	TGTGCCAGCAGCCAAGCGGGGACCTACGAGCAGTACTTC	CASSQAGTYEQYF
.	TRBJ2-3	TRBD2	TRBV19	TGTGCCAGCGGACTAGCGGGAGAGGCAGATACGCAGTATTTT	CASGLAGEADTQYF
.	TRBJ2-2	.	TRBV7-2	TGTGCCAGCAGCCAAAGGCAGGGTGGGAACACCGGGGAGCTGTTTTTT	CASSQRQGGNTGELFF
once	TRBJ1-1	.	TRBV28	TGTGCCAGCCACCTAATTGGTGGTTTCAGAGAAGCTTTCTTT	CASHLIGGFREAFF
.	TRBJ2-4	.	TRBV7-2	TGTGCCAGCAGCTTATCCCCGGACCGGGACATTCAGTACTTC	CASSLSPDRDIQYF
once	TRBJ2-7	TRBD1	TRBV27	TGTGCCAGCAGTACAGGGACAGGGGGAAATTACGAGCAGTACTTC	CASSTGTGGNYEQYF
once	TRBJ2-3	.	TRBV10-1	TGCGCCAGCAGTGAATTAAGCACAGATACGCAGTATTTT	CASSELSTDTQYF
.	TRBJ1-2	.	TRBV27	TGTGCCAGCAGTCCTTCCCATCAGGTCCGAGCTAACTATGGCTACACCTTC	CASSPSHQVRANYGYTF
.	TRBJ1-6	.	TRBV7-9	TGTGCCAGCGCCCCCCTATCCGCAGGGCCGTATAATTCACCCCTCCACTTT	CASAPLSAGPYNSPLHF
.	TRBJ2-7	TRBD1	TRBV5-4	TGTGCCAGCAGCTTGGACCGGGACAGGGCTTACGAGCAGTACTTC	CASSLDRDRAYEQYF
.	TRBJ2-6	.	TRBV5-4	TGTACCAGCAGCTTGCAGAGGGGTGGCAGGCTTGGCTCTGGGGCCAACGTCCTGACTTTC	CTSSLQRGGRLGSGANVLTF
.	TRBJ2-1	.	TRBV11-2	TGTGCCAGCAGCTTAGGGGACACATACTACAATGAGCAGTTCTTC	CASSLGDTYYNEQFF
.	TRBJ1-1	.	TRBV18	TGTGCCAGCTCACCCTTAACAGGGAACGAAGCTTTCTTT	CASSPLTGNEAFF
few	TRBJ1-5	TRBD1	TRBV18	TGTGCCAGCTCACCCCAACAGGGGCTAAATAGCAATCAGCCCCAGCATTTT	CASSPQQGLNSNQPQHF
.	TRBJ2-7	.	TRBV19	TGTGCCAGTAGTATGGTGCTGTTAGGGGACCAAGTATCCTACGAGCAGTACTTC	CASSMVLLGDQVSYEQYF
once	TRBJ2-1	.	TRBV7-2	TGTGCCAGCAGCTTAAGGAGAGGCTCCTACAATGAGCAGTTCTTC	CASSLRRGSYNEQFF
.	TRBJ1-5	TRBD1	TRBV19	TGTGCCAGTAGACGCAACTTCGGGACAGGGGAACAGCCCCAGCATTTT	CASRRNFGTGEQPQHF
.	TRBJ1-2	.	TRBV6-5	TGTGCCAGCCGACGACAGGAAGCTAACTATGGCTACACCTTC	CASRRQEANYGYTF
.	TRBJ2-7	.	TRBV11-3	TGTGCCAGCAGCTTAAGGGGGACCTACGAGCAGTACTTC	CASSLRGTYEQYF
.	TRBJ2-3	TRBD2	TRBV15	TGTGCCACCAGTGGACCTACCCCCCTAGCGGGGGTAAGCACAGATACGCAGTATTTT	CATSGPTPLAGVSTDTQYF
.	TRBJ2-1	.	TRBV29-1	TGCAGCGTCCCGACAAGCCCTACCTACAATGAGCAGTTCTTC	CSVPTSPTYNEQFF
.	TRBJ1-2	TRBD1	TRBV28	TGTGCCAGCAAAGACAGGGGTTATGGCTACACCTTC	CASKDRGYGYTF
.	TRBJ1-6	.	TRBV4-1	TGCGCCAGCAGCCAAGTTAGTACGTGGGGTAATTCACCCCTCCACTTT	CASSQVSTWGNSPLHF
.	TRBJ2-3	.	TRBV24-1	TGTGCCACCAGTGAGGTGGGGACAGATACGCAGTATTTT	CATSEVGTDTQYF
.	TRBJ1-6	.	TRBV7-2	TGTGCCAGCAGCGTCCGGGACTACAATTCACCCCTCCACTTT	CASSVRDYNSPLHF
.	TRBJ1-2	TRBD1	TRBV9	TGTGCCAGCAGCGGTGTATCAGGGGGTGGAGGCTACACCTTC	CASSGVSGGGGYTF
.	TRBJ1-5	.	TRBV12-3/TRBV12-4	TGTGCCAGCATGAGGGATCAGCCCCAGCATTTT	CASMRDQPQHF
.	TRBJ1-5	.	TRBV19	TGTGCCAGTAGTGATGGACAGTTTAGCAATCAGCCCCAGCATTTT	CASSDGQFSNQPQHF
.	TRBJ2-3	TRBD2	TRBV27	TGTGCCAGCAAAGTAGCGGGAGCGGCAGATACGCAGTATTTT	CASKVAGAADTQYF